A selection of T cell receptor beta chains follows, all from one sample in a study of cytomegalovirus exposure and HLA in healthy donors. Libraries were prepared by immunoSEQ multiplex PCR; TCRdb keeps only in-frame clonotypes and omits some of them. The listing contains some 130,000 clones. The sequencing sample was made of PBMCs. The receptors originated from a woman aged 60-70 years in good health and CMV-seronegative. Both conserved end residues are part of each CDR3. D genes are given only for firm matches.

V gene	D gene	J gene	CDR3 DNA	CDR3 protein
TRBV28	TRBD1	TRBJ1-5	TGTGCCAGCACCCCTGGGCAGGGGGATCAGCCCCAGCATTTT	CASTPGQGDQPQHF
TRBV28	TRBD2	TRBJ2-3	TGTGCCAGCACCATCCCTGGGCTAGCGGGGGGGCCGGCAGATACGCAGTATTTT	CASTIPGLAGGPADTQYF
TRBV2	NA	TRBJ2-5	TGTGCCAGCAGTCCCGGGGAAGACCCTCTCGTCCAGTACTTC	CASSPGEDPLVQYF
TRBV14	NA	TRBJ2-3	TGTGCCAGCAGGCTAACAGGGCGCACAGATACGCAGTATTTT	CASRLTGRTDTQYF
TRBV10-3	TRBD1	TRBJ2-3	TGTGCCATCAGTGAGGACAGGGGATATACGCAGTATTTT	CAISEDRGYTQYF
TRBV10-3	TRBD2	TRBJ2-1	TGTGCCATCAGTGCCGCTTTAGCGGGAGCGACCTACAATGAGCAGTTCTTC	CAISAALAGATYNEQFF
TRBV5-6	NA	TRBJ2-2	TGTGCCAGCAGACAGGGACAGAACACCGGGGAGCTGTTTTTT	CASRQGQNTGELFF
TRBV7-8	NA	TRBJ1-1	TGTGCCAGCAGCTTAGAAGTGGTTTGGAGCACTGAAGCTTTCTTT	CASSLEVVWSTEAFF
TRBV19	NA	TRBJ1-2	TGTGCCAGTAACGCCGGGGGGGCGCAAGGCTATGGCTACACCTTC	CASNAGGAQGYGYTF
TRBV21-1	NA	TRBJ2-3	TGTGCCAGCAACGACAGCGCCGATACGCAGTATTTT	CASNDSADTQYF
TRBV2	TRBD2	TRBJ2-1	TGTGCCAGCAGACAAACTAGCGGGGGGACCTACAATGAGCAGTTCTTC	CASRQTSGGTYNEQFF
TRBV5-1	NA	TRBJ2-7	TGCGCCAGCAAAAAAGGGACATCGGGAGGAGAGCAGTACTTC	CASKKGTSGGEQYF
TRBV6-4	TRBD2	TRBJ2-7	TGTGCCAGCAGTGTGATGGGGGGGTACGAGCAGTACTTC	CASSVMGGYEQYF
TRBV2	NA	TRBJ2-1	TGTGCCAGCAGTGGGGCTTACAATCAGGGCAATGAGCAGTTCTTC	CASSGAYNQGNEQFF
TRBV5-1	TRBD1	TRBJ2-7	TGCGCCAGCAGCACGGACAGGGGAACATACGAGCAGTACTTC	CASSTDRGTYEQYF
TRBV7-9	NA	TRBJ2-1	TGTGCCAGCAGCCCGTTACGACAGACTCTCTACAATGAGCAGTTCTTC	CASSPLRQTLYNEQFF
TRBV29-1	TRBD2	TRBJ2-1	TGCAGCACTTCTAGCGGGAGTTTCGGTGAGCAGTTCTTC	CSTSSGSFGEQFF
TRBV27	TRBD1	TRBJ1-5	TGTGCCAGCAGTACAGGGGGCTATCAGCCCCAGCATTTT	CASSTGGYQPQHF
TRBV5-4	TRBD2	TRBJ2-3	TGTGCCAGCAGCTCCTTGGGACTAGCGGGGACAGATACGCAGTATTTT	CASSSLGLAGTDTQYF
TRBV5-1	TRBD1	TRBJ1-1	TGCGCCAGCAGCTTGTCAACAGGGGCGGCTGAAGCTTTCTTT	CASSLSTGAAEAFF
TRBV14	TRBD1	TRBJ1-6	TGTGCCAGCTCGGGACAGAGGTCCGAACCCCTCCACTTT	CASSGQRSEPLHF
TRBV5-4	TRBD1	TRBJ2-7	TGTGCCAGCAGCTTGGGGGACAGGGGGCTGTACGAGCAGTACTTC	CASSLGDRGLYEQYF
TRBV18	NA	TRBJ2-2	TGTGCCAGCTCACCGCTAGGGCTAGCGCTTCCGAACACCGGGGAGCTGTTTTTT	CASSPLGLALPNTGELFF
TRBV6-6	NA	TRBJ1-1	TGTGCCAGCAGTTACTTTCAGGGTCAAGGGGGTGAAGCTTTCTTT	CASSYFQGQGGEAFF
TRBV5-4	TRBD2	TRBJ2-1	TGTGCCAGCAGCCCAAGAACTAGCGGGACCGGTGAGCAGTTCTTC	CASSPRTSGTGEQFF
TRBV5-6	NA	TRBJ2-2	TGTGCCAGCAGCTCAGGTGGCTCTAGCATTGGCGGGGAGCTGTTTTTT	CASSSGGSSIGGELFF
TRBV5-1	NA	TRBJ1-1	TGCGCCAGCGGCCCGGGGGGGCCGAACACTGAAGCTTTCTTT	CASGPGGPNTEAFF
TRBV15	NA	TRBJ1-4	TGTGCCACCAGTCTTAGGACACTGTCTAATGAAAAACTGTTTTTT	CATSLRTLSNEKLFF
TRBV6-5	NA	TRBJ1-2	TGTGCCAGCAGACCATCAGGGGCAGCCTATGGCTACACCTTC	CASRPSGAAYGYTF
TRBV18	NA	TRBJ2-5	TGTGCCAGCTCACCGATCGCGGCGATACAAGAGACCCAGTACTTC	CASSPIAAIQETQYF
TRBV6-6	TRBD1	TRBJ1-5	TGTGCCAGCAGACCCGGACAGGGGGCGATTGGTCAGCCCCAGCATTTT	CASRPGQGAIGQPQHF
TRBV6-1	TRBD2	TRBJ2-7	TGTGCCAGCAGTGAAATACTAGCGGGAGGTTCGGCCTACGAGCAGTACTTC	CASSEILAGGSAYEQYF
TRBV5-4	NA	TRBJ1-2	TGTGCCAGCAGCTTGGCGGCAGGGGATGGCTACACCTTC	CASSLAAGDGYTF
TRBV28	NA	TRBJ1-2	TGTGCCAGCAGTTTAGGGCAGGGTGTTCGGTATGGAGGCTACACCTTC	CASSLGQGVRYGGYTF
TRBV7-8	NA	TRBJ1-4	TGTGCCAGCAGCTTACCGACACGGGGGAATGAAAAACTGTTTTTT	CASSLPTRGNEKLFF
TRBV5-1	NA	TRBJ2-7	TGCGCCAGCAGCTTGGATGGAGGGGGCGCTTTTTTCTACGAGCAGTACTTC	CASSLDGGGAFFYEQYF
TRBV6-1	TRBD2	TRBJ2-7	TGTGCCAGCAGTGAACGGGCGGGAGTCGCCTACGAGCAGTACTTC	CASSERAGVAYEQYF
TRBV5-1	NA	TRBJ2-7	TGCGCCAGCAGCTTGCTCCTAAGGGGACAAACCCCCAGCGAGCAGTACTTC	CASSLLLRGQTPSEQYF
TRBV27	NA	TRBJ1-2	TGTGCCAGCAGTTCGCAGGGGCCCGGCTATGGCTACACCTTC	CASSSQGPGYGYTF
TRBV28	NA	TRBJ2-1	TGTGCCAGCAGTTTGTATCGGAGGTCCATCACGGGGAATGAGCAGTTCTTC	CASSLYRRSITGNEQFF